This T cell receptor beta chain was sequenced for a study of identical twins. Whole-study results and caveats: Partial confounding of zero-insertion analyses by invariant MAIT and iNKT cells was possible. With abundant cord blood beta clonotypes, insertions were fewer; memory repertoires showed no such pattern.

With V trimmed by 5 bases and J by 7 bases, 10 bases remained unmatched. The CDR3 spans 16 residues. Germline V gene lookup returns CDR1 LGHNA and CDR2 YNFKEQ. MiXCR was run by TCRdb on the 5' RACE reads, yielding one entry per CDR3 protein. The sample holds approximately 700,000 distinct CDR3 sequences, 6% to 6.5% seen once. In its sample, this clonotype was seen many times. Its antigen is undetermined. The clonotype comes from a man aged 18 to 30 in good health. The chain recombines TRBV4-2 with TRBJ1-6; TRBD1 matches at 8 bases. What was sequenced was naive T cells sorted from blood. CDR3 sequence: CASSSRDRDRNSPLHF. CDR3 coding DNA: TGTGCCAGCAGCTCTCGGGACCGGGACAGGAATTCACCCCTCCACTTT.